What follows are 3 T cell receptor beta chains derived from one specimen sequenced in a study of cytomegalovirus exposure and HLA in healthy donors. With 60 Vbeta and 13 Jbeta primers, the PCR was carried out. Profiling relied on immunoSEQ multiplex PCR, and the TCRdb table lists in-frame clones only, not all of them. Altogether more than 90,000 clones are present, 85% being singletons, with the ten largest covering approximately 4%. What was sequenced was PBMCs. Receptors originate from a man aged 25-45 years in good health and CMV-seronegative.

The chain has TRBV5-4 and TRBJ2-2, with D perhaps TRBD2 (7 bases). This CDR3 contains 16 residues. Germline values: CDR1 SGHNT, CDR2 YYREEE (reference sequence). The germline V and J ends were trimmed by 4 bases and 4 bases, with 17 bases remaining between them. CDR3 DNA sequence: TGTGCCAGCAGCGATCCACGGGGGGCTATCACCGGGGAGCTGTTTTTT. It is translated as CASSDPRGAITGELFF. Full variable domain (remainder filled in from reference TRBV5-4 and TRBJ2-2): ETGVTQSPTHLIKTRGQQVTLRCSSQSGHNTVSWYQQALGQGPQFIFQYYREEENGRGNFPPRFSGLQFPNYSSELNVNALELDDSALYLCASSDPRGAITGELFFGEGSRLTVL.

This clone was seen only once. The chain carries TRBV5-4 and TRBJ2-7; 9 positions agree with TRBD1. Trimming took 4 bases from V and 5 from J; bases not matched to a gene: 7. Germline values: CDR1 SGHNT, CDR2 YYREEE (reference sequence). CDR3 size: 14 residues. The DNA of the CDR3 is TGTGCCAGCAGCGGAGGACAGGGGCGGAACGAGCAGTACTTC. It translates to CASSGGQGRNEQYF.

The V gene is TRBV6-4, the J gene TRBJ2-1, with 11 bases that match TRBD1. Losses at the gene ends were 3 bases for V and 8 bases for J; bases not matched to a gene: 6. The CDR3 extends over 15 amino acids. CDR1 is MRHNA and CDR2 is SNTAGT in the germline V gene. This CDR3 reads CASSEGGQGGDEQFF. The CDR3 DNA reads as TGTGCCAGCAGTGAGGGGGGACAGGGGGGCGATGAGCAGTTCTTC.